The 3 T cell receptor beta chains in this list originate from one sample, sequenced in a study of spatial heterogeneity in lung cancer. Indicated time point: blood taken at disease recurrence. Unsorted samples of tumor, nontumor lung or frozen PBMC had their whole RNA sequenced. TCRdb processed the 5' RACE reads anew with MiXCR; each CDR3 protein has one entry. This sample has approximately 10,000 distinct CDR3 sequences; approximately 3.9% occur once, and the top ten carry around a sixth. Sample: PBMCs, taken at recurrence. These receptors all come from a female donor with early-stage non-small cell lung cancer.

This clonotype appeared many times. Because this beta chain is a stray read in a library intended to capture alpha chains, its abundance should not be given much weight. The CDR3 loop is CAWRKPARGNEQFF. The DNA of the CDR3 is TGTGCCTGGAGGAAGCCGGCGAGGGGCAATGAGCAGTTCTTC. The V call is TRBV30, the J call TRBJ2-1, with D perhaps given as TRBD1 or TRBD2 (5 bases each). This CDR3 has 14 residues. Germline CDR1 reads GTSNPN; CDR2 reads SVGIG (reference sequence). Trimming pared 3 bases from V and 6 bases from J, leaving 15 bases between.

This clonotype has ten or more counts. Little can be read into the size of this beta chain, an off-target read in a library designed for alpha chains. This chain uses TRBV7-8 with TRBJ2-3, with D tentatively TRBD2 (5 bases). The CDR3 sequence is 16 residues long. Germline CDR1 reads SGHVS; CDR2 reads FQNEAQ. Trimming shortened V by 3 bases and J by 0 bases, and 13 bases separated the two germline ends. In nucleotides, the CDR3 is TGTGCCAGCAGCTTCAGGCGCCGGACTAGCACAGATACGCAGTATTTT. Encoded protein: CASSFRRRTSTDTQYF. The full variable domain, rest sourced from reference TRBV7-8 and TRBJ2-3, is GAGVSQSPRYKVAKRGQDVALRCDPISGHVSLFWYQQALGQGPEFLTYFQNEAQLDKSGLPSDRFFAERPEGSVSTLKIQRTQQEDSAVYLCASSFRRRTSTDTQYFGPGTRLTVL.

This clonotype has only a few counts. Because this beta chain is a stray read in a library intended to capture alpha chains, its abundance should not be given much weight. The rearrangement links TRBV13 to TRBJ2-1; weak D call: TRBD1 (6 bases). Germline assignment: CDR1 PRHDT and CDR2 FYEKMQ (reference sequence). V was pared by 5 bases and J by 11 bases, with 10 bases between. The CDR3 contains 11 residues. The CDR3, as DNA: TGTGCCAGCAGCGAAACAGGGCAGCAGTTCTTC. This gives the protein CASSETGQQFF. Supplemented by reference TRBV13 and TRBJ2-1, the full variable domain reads AAGVIQSPRHLIKEKRETATLKCYPIPRHDTVYWYQQGPGQDPQFLISFYEKMQSDKGSIPDRFSAQQFSDYHSELNMSSLELGDSALYFCASSETGQQFFGPGTRLTVL.